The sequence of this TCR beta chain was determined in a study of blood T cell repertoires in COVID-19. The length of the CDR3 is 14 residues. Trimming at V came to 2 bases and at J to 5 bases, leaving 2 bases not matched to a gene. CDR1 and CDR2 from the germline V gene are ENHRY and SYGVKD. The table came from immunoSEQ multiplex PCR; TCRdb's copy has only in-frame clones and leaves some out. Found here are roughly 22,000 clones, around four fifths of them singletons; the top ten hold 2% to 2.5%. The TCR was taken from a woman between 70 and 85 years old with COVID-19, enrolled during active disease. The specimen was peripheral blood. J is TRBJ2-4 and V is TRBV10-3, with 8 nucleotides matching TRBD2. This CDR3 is CAISEAGGQNIQYF. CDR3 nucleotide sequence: TGTGCCATCAGTGAGGCGGGGGGTCAAAACATTCAGTACTTC.